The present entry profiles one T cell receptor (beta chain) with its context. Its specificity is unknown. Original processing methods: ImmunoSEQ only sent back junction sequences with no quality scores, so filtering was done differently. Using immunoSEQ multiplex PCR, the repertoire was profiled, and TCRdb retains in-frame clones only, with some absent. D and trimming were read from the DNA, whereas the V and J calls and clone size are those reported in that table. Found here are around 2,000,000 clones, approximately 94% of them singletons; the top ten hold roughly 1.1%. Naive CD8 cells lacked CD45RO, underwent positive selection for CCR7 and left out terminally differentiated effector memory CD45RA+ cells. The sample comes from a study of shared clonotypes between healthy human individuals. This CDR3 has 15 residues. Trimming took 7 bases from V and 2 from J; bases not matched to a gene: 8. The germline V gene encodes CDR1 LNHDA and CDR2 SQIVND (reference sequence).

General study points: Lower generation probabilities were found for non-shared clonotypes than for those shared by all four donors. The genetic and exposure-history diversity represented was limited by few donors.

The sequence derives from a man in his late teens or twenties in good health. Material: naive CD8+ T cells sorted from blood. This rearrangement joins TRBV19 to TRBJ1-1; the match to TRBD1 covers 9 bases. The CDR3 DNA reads TGTGCCAGTACCGGGACAGGGCAAGGAAACACTGAAGCTTTCTTT. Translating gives CASTGTGQGNTEAFF.